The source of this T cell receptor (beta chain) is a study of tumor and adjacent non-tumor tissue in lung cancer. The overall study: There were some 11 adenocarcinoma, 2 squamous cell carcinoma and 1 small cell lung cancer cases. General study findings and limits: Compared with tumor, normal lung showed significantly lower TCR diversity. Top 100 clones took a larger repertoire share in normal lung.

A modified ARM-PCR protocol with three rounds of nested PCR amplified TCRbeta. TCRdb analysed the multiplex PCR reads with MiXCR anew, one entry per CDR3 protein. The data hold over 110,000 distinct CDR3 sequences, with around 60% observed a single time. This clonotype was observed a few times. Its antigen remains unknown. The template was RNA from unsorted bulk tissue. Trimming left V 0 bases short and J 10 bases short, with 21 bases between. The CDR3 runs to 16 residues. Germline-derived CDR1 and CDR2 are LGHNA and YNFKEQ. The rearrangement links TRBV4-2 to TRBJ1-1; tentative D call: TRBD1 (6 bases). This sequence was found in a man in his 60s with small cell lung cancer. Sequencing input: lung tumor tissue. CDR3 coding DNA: TGTGCCAGCAGCCAAGATGCCCAGGGACACCCCCAGGGAGCTTTCTTT. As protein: CASSQDAQGHPQGAFF.